This TCR beta chain was identified during a study of PD-1 blockade in classical Hodgkin lymphoma. General study points: Patients with a complete response exhibited baseline diversity comparable to newly diagnosed patients. Undefined causes, possibly disease activity or prior therapy, underlie the repertoire differences.

The count of this clone is one. Its matching antigen is unknown. The V gene end was trimmed by 2 bases and the J gene end by 1 base; junction bases not matched to a gene: 3. The CDR3 spans 14 residues. CDR1 is SGHRS and CDR2 is YFSETQ in the germline V gene. Measured with immunoSEQ multiplex PCR; TCRdb has only the in-frame clones, and not every one. Among 27,000 or so clones listed, roughly 85% were seen once. Described time point: cycle 4 day 1 (C4D1), after more than 5 weeks of nivolumab. The patients all showed relapse after autologous stem cell transplantation, while their brentuximab vedotin exposure varied. Thawed PBMCs underwent magnetic negative selection to yield purified CD4+ T cells. Best responses included complete response and partial response; otherwise, the best response was progressive disease.

The receptor's source is a human donor with classical Hodgkin lymphoma. The material sequenced was CD4+ T cells from blood, taken before the fourth cycle of nivolumab. The chain employs TRBV5-1 and TRBJ2-7; 7 bases fit TRBD1. In DNA, the CDR3 is TGCGCCAGCAGCTTCAGGACAGGTTCCTACGAGCAGTACTTC. Translation gives CASSFRTGSYEQYF.